This TCR beta chain was captured in a study of T cells after yellow fever vaccination. As for the study in general: Low-cell-number fractions were prepared with SMART-Seq v4 Ultra Low Input.

Overall study results and limits: Secondary responses were weaker yet peaked faster, day 5 versus 15. Reappearance after the booster was observed for most primary-vaccination clones (about 95% CD4, less than 90% CD8).

This clonotype was counted many times. Its antigen remains unidentified. Making TCR cDNA involved 5'RACE template switching, which added UMIs and a universal primer site. One entry per CDR3 protein results from TCRdb running MiXCR on the 5' RACE reads. Of over 250,000 distinct CDR3 sequences detected, around 5.2% appear once; the ten largest clones hold roughly 3.4%. Germline CDR1 is SGHRS and CDR2 is YFSETQ. V gave up 2 bases and J gave up 8 bases, with 20 bases separating them. This CDR3 is 16 amino acids long. The starting material was CD4+ T cells sorted from PBMCs, obtained on the day of the yellow fever booster vaccination. This rearrangement joins TRBV5-1 to TRBJ2-1; D perhaps matches TRBD2 (6 bases). The TCR was taken from a man between 18 and 29 years old who received the YFV17D yellow fever vaccine. The CDR3 bases are TGCGCCAGCAGCTTAAATGTCAGGGTCGGGAGTGATGAGCAGTTCTTC. This encodes CASSLNVRVGSDEQFF.